Each of the 17 T cell receptor beta chains below was sequenced from the same sample in a study of neurological immune-mediated disorders. One entry per CDR3 protein results from TCRdb running MiXCR on the 5' RACE reads. The table lists about 38,000 distinct CDR3 sequences, more than 9% of them singletons. What was sequenced was CD4+ T cells from blood. The receptors come from a woman in her 30s with HTLV-1-associated myelopathy (HAM/TSP).

In its sample, this clonotype was seen many times. The chain couples TRBV25-1 to TRBJ1-6, with D uncertain. The V and J ends lost 5 bases and 3 bases respectively, with 5 bases between them. This CDR3 contains 13 residues. In germline, CDR1 is MGHDK, CDR2 SYGVNS. In DNA, the CDR3 is TGTGCCAGCAGTAACATCTATAATTCACCCCTCCACTTT. Amino acids: CASSNIYNSPLHF. The whole variable domain, filled in from reference TRBV25-1 and TRBJ1-6, reads EADIYQTPRYLVIGTGKKITLECSQTMGHDKMYWYQQDPGMELHLIHYSYGVNSTEKGDLSSESTVSRIRTEHFPLTLESARPSHTSQYLCASSNIYNSPLHFGNGTRLTVT.

This clonotype was seen at least ten times. The genes are TRBV6-5 and TRBJ1-2; 9 bases map to TRBD1. This CDR3 is built from 13 residues. The junction had 7 bases not matched to a gene; V was cut back by 6 bases and J by 8 bases. In germline, CDR1 is MNHEY, CDR2 SVGAGI. This CDR3 reads CASRGQGIIGYTF. CDR3 coding DNA: TGTGCCAGCAGGGGACAGGGTATAATCGGCTACACCTTC.

Ten or more counts support this clonotype. This chain uses TRBV7-2 with TRBJ2-7; D gene uncertain. This CDR3 has 17 amino acids. The germline V gene has CDR1 SGHTA and CDR2 FQGNSA. Trimming took 1 base from V and 3 from J, leaving 19 bases between them. CDR3 in amino acids: CASSLVFRGSTHYEQYF. In DNA, the CDR3 is TGTGCCAGCAGCTTAGTTTTTCGTGGTTCGACACACTACGAGCAGTACTTC.

This clonotype was observed many times. The genes are TRBV3-1 and TRBJ2-1; D might be TRBD2 (5 bases). Germline-derived CDR1 and CDR2 are LGHDT and YNNKEL (reference sequence). The CDR3 totals 14 residues. Trimming shortened V by 3 bases and J by 4 bases, and 10 bases separated the two germline ends. CDR3 nucleotides: TGTGCCAGCAGCCACCCTAGGAGGTACAATGAGCAGTTCTTC. As protein: CASSHPRRYNEQFF.

In this sample, this clonotype turned up many times. The gene calls are TRBV2 and TRBJ1-2, with D possibly being TRBD1 (6 bases). Trimming stripped 0 bases from V and 4 bases from J, with 18 bases between. The CDR3 is 17 residues long. The germline gives CDR1 SNHLY, CDR2 FYNNEI. The CDR3 DNA is TGTGCCAGCAGTGAAGCGGGGGCCCGGGGGCGCGGCTATGGCTACACCTTC. Translating gives CASSEAGARGRGYGYTF.

This clonotype was seen repeatedly, ten times or more. This chain uses TRBV5-1 with TRBJ2-3; the match to TRBD2 covers 9 bases. Germline values: CDR1 SGHRS, CDR2 YFSETQ. J was trimmed by 6 bases and V by 4 bases; bases with no gene match: 15. The CDR3 contains 17 residues. CDR3 region: CASSHTPLAGNLDTQYF. The CDR3 DNA reads as TGCGCCAGCAGCCACACGCCTCTAGCGGGGAACCTGGATACGCAGTATTTT.

This clonotype is medium-sized within its sample. This chain joins TRBV5-1 and TRBJ2-7; 9 bases agree with TRBD1. The length of the CDR3 is 16 residues. CDR1 and CDR2 (germline): SGHRS, YFSETQ. After removal of 0 bases from V and 9 bases from J, the junction contained 13 bases not matched to a gene. Here the CDR3 reads CASSLASGQGAFAQYF. Written as DNA, the CDR3 is TGCGCCAGCAGCTTGGCATCGGGACAGGGTGCGTTCGCGCAGTACTTC.

This clonotype came up many times. The gene calls are TRBV29-1 and TRBJ2-7, with D tentatively TRBD2 (7 bases). Germline CDR1 and CDR2: SQVTM and ANQGSEA. Trimming removed 7 bases at V and 4 bases at J, with 17 bases between. CDR3 length: 13 residues. Written as DNA, the CDR3 is TGCAGCGGCGGGGGCGCTAATTCATACGAGCAGTACTTC. Its protein is CSGGGANSYEQYF.

Details on this clonotype: This may arise from a read error, as a much more abundant clone is one base away. The chain links TRBV19 to TRBJ2-4; D is unresolved. Germline V CDR1 and CDR2: LNHDA, SQIVND (reference sequence). The CDR3 sequence is 13 residues long. The V gene lost 6 bases and the J gene lost 7 bases, with 13 bases spanning the gap. The CDR3 loop reads CASSHPGANIQYF. CDR3 nucleotides: TGTGCCAGTAGCCACCCAGGCGCTAACATTCAGTACTTC.

Worth noting for this clonotype: At one end the junction does not follow the germline gene, possibly because of a read error. Here the CDR3 DNA reads TGTGCCAGCAGTTACTCGCTGGCAGGGAGCTCCTATAATTCACCCCACCACTTT. Translating it yields CASSYSLAGSSYNSPHHF. The J gene is TRBJ1-6, the V gene TRBV6-5, with D possibly matching TRBD1 (5 bases). Germline CDR1 reads MNHEY; CDR2 reads SVGAGI. The CDR3 consists of 18 residues.

This clonotype was seen many times. At one of its ends the junction is not consistent with the germline gene, which may arise from a read error. V gene TRBV20-1 combines with J gene TRBJ2-1; D is possibly TRBD1 or TRBD2 (6 bases each). Germline CDR1 and CDR2: DFQATT and SNEGSKA (reference sequence). This CDR3 is 15 amino acids long. CDR3 bases: TGCAGTGCCCTGAGGGGGGCACCCCAGAACAAGGAGCAGTTCTTC. This gives the protein CSALRGAPQNKEQFF.

This clonotype was seen ten or more times. The chain recombines TRBV20-1 with TRBJ1-3; perhaps TRBD1 as D (6 bases). Germline V gene sequence: CDR1 DFQATT, CDR2 SNEGSKA (reference sequence). This CDR3 spans 16 amino acids. Trimming removed 3 bases from V and 3 bases from J, with 18 bases in between. CDR3 amino acids: CSASPTHRVLGNTIYF. The CDR3 DNA reads as TGCAGTGCTAGTCCCACCCACAGGGTACTTGGAAACACCATATATTTT.

This clonotype was recorded at least ten times. This rearrangement joins TRBV5-1 to TRBJ2-3; the match to TRBD2 covers 12 bases. The germline CDR1 and CDR2 sequences are SGHRS and YFSETQ. Trimming removed 4 bases from V and 1 base from J; junction bases left unmatched: 4. This CDR3 is 16 amino acids long. The CDR3 DNA sequence: TGCGCCAGCAGCCGACGGACTAGCGGGGGCACAGATACGCAGTATTTT. This codes for CASSRRTSGGTDTQYF.

In this sample, this clonotype turned up many times. With a much larger clone just one base away, this may be a read error. In nucleotides, the CDR3 is TGCACCAGCAGCTTGGGGTACGGGGGGGCCGCAGATACGCAGTATTTT. Residues: CTSSLGYGGAADTQYF. This rearrangement joins TRBV5-1 to TRBJ2-3; TRBD2 matches at 8 bases. The CDR3 extends over 16 amino acids. Germline CDR1 and CDR2: SGHRS and YFSETQ.

This clonotype showed up many times. This rearrangement joins TRBV3-1 to TRBJ2-3; D unclear. The CDR3 totals 13 residues. Trimming took 5 bases from V and 2 from J, leaving 8 bases between them. Germline V lookup: CDR1 LGHDT, CDR2 YNNKEL (reference sequence). The CDR3 loop is CASSSYSTDTQYF. In DNA form, the CDR3 reads TGTGCCAGCAGCTCCTACTCCACAGATACGCAGTATTTT.

This clonotype was observed at least ten times. The CDR3 region is CSAIDRGGNQPQHF. The DNA of the CDR3 is TGCAGTGCAATCGACAGGGGAGGCAATCAGCCCCAGCATTTT. J is TRBJ1-5 and V is TRBV20-1; 8 positions match TRBD1. V trimming: 6 bases; J trimming: 2 bases; junction bases outside the gene matches: 6. CDR3 length: 14 amino acids. CDR1 is DFQATT and CDR2 is SNEGSKA in the germline V gene (reference sequence).

This clonotype was counted ten times or more. This chain joins TRBV5-1 and TRBJ1-2, with a possible D match to TRBD1 (5 bases). The V and J ends lost 6 bases and 8 bases respectively, with 20 bases between them. The CDR3 is 14 amino acids. The V gene's germline CDR1 is SGHRS and CDR2 YFSETQ. The CDR3 reads CASTINEGMDGYTF. Here the CDR3 DNA reads TGCGCCAGCACAATCAACGAGGGGATGGACGGCTACACCTTC.